Presented here are 8 T cell receptor beta chains from one specimen sequenced in a study of cytomegalovirus exposure and HLA in healthy donors. The PCR made use of 60 Vbeta and 13 Jbeta primers. Here immunoSEQ multiplex PCR was the method, and the copy in TCRdb shows in-frame clones only, minus some. The repertoire holds approximately 200,000 clones, with almost 80% as singletons. The source material was PBMCs. The receptors stem from a man between 18 and 29 years old in good health and CMV-seronegative.

The J gene is TRBJ1-4, the V gene TRBV7-2; D possibly corresponds to TRBD1 (6 bases). Germline V gene sequence: CDR1 SGHTA, CDR2 FQGNSA. The CDR3 contains 17 residues. Deletions cut 1 base from V and 8 bases from J, with 20 bases between. This chain's CDR3 is CASSLEGRGGGGEKLFF. The CDR3 nucleotides are TGTGCCAGCAGCTTAGAAGGCCGAGGGGGGGGAGGCGAAAAACTGTTTTTT.

V is TRBV28 and J is TRBJ2-2, with D perhaps matching TRBD2 (6 bases). This CDR3 has 15 amino acids. Germline V gene sequence: CDR1 MDHEN, CDR2 SYDVKM. The V end lost 5 bases, the J end lost 3 bases, and 13 bases lay between the germline ends. This CDR3 is CASSTRGGDTGELFF. CDR3 nucleotides: TGTGCCAGCAGTACAAGGGGAGGTGACACCGGGGAGCTGTTTTTT.

This chain joins TRBV5-4 and TRBJ2-3, with 11 nucleotides matching TRBD2. The CDR3 spans 16 residues. The V segment lost 1 base and the J segment 8 bases; nucleotides outside the gene matches: 9. The germline V gene has CDR1 SGHNT and CDR2 YYREEE (reference sequence). CDR3 sequence reads: CASSLFTSGSLGTQYF. The CDR3 region has the DNA TGTGCCAGCAGCTTGTTCACTAGCGGGAGTCTGGGTACGCAGTATTTT.

This clone was detected a few times. One end of the junction fails to match germline, which may point to a read error. The V and J genes are TRBV5-5 and TRBJ2-7; D may be TRBD2 (7 bases). This CDR3 contains 12 residues. Germline V CDR1 and CDR2: SGHKS, YYEKEE (reference sequence). The CDR3 protein is CASSPEGGSEGF. The CDR3 DNA follows: TGTGCCAGCAGCCCCGAGGGGGGGAGTGAAGGGTTC.

The rearrangement links TRBV19 to TRBJ2-3; 8 bases align to TRBD2. V trimming: 7 bases; J trimming: 4 bases; junction bases outside the gene matches: 7. CDR3 length: 14 amino acids. In germline, CDR1 is LNHDA, CDR2 SQIVND (reference sequence). This CDR3 is CASTRGGPPDTQYF. The CDR3, as DNA: TGTGCCAGTACTCGCGGGGGGCCCCCAGATACGCAGTATTTT.

J is TRBJ2-5 and V is TRBV30; D is possibly TRBD2 (6 bases). Per the germline V gene, CDR1 is GTSNPN and CDR2 is SVGIG (reference sequence). This CDR3 is 11 amino acids long. The V end lost 5 bases, the J end lost 3 bases, and 7 bases lay between the germline ends. The CDR3 sequence: CAWASEETQYF. The CDR3 DNA reads as TGTGCCTGGGCTAGCGAAGAGACCCAGTACTTC.

The chain uses TRBV4-3 and TRBJ2-1, with 8 bases fitting TRBD1. V gave up 4 bases and J gave up 3 bases; unmatched junction bases: 2. Germline CDR1 reads LGHNA; CDR2 reads YSLEER. This CDR3 has 14 residues. The CDR3 region has the DNA TGCGCCAGCAGCCGCGACAGGGGCTACAATGAGCAGTTCTTC. Amino acid sequence: CASSRDRGYNEQFF.

The gene calls are TRBV11-2 and TRBJ2-2, with D unresolved. V lost 5 bases, J lost 4 bases, and 14 bases lay in between. CDR1 is SGHAT, CDR2 FQNNGV, per germline. The CDR3 runs to 15 residues. The CDR3 loop reads CASSLQSTTTGELFF. The DNA for the CDR3 is TGTGCCAGCAGCCTTCAGAGTACTACCACCGGGGAGCTGTTTTTT.